This entry lists 24 T cell receptor beta chains sequenced from one sample in a study of blood T cell repertoires in COVID-19. TCRdb's copy holds only in-frame clones and misses some; the assay was immunoSEQ multiplex PCR. Among some 380,000 clones, about 90% were seen once, and the ten largest hold approximately 1.3%. The sample comprised PBMCs or T cells enriched from blood (not recorded which). These receptors were collected from a man between 25 and 39 years old who had recovered from COVID-19.

The chain recombines TRBV18 with TRBJ1-5; TRBD1 might be the D (5 bases). The CDR3 contains 15 residues. Germline assignment: CDR1 KGHSH and CDR2 LQKENI. V lost 2 bases to trimming and J lost 6 bases, with 14 bases between them. CDR3 in amino acids: CASSPGTPLGQPQHF. In DNA, the CDR3 is TGTGCCAGCTCACCAGGGACTCCGCTCGGTCAGCCCCAGCATTTT. The full variable domain, in which reference TRBV18 and TRBJ1-5 provide the parts outside the CDR3, is NAGVMQNPRHLVRRRGQEARLRCSPMKGHSHVYWYRQLPEEGLKFMVYLQKENIIDESGMPKERFSAEFPKEGPSILRIQQVVRGDSAAYFCASSPGTPLGQPQHFGDGTRLSIL.

This clone was detected only once. This sequence joins TRBV30 and TRBJ1-2; 7 bases align to TRBD1. Germline lookup yields CDR1 GTSNPN and CDR2 SVGIG (reference sequence). V shed 4 bases, J shed 2 bases, and the junction held 4 bases outside the gene matches. The CDR3 extends over 13 amino acids. CDR3 amino acids: CAWMARGNYGYTF. The CDR3 DNA is TGTGCCTGGATGGCCAGGGGGAACTATGGCTACACCTTC.

This chain uses TRBV15 with TRBJ1-4; D unclear. Germline CDR1 is LNHNV and CDR2 is YYDKDF (reference sequence). Trimming shortened V by 5 bases and J by 0 bases, and 13 bases separated the two germline ends. CDR3 length: 16 residues. The CDR3, as DNA: TGTGCCACCAGCCCATTACTAGAGGCAACTAATGAAAAACTGTTTTTT. Its translation: CATSPLLEATNEKLFF.

The V and J genes are TRBV15 and TRBJ1-4; D may be TRBD1 (5 bases). Trimming shortened V by 4 bases and J by 5 bases, and 14 bases separated the two germline ends. The CDR3 is 15 residues long. Germline CDR1 and CDR2: LNHNV and YYDKDF (reference sequence). The CDR3 DNA sequence: TGTGCCACCAGCAACAAACAGGATTTGAATGAAAAACTGTTTTTT. Protein product: CATSNKQDLNEKLFF.

This clone showed up just once. The chain employs TRBV30 and TRBJ1-4; no clear D gene. This CDR3 spans 14 amino acids. Germline V gene data show CDR1 as GTSNPN and CDR2 as SVGIG (reference sequence). The V and J ends lost 0 bases and 5 bases respectively, with 10 bases between them. CDR3 region: CAWSVIAVNEKLFF. DNA of the CDR3: TGTGCCTGGAGTGTAATTGCAGTAAATGAAAAACTGTTTTTT.

The chain's CDR3 is CASSLNLGAEAFF. Here the CDR3 DNA reads TGCGCCAGCAGCTTAAATCTAGGGGCTGAAGCTTTCTTT. The genes are TRBV5-1 and TRBJ1-1; maybe TRBD1 (5 bases). Germline V gives CDR1 SGHRS, CDR2 YFSETQ. The length of the CDR3 is 13 residues. V was trimmed by 2 bases and J by 6 bases, leaving 11 bases between them.

This clone was seen more than once but under ten times. The chain recombines TRBV5-4 with TRBJ2-3; 9 nucleotides match TRBD2. The CDR3 spans 20 residues. V trimming: 0 bases; J trimming: 0 bases; junction bases outside the gene matches: 14. Germline CDR1 and CDR2: SGHNT and YYREEE (reference sequence). CDR3 region: CASSLGDRVSGGSSTDTQYF. DNA of the CDR3: TGTGCCAGCAGCTTGGGAGATAGGGTTAGCGGGGGTTCTAGCACAGATACGCAGTATTTT.

Turning to this clone: A much larger clone differs by one base, so this may be a read error. The rearrangement uses TRBV6-5 and TRBJ1-5, with no clear D. Germline loops: CDR1 MNHEY, CDR2 SVGAGI. CDR3 size: 14 residues. Trimming removed 2 bases from V and 2 bases from J, with 7 bases in between. The CDR3 sequence is CASSYARGNQPQHF. CDR3 bases: TGTGCCAGCAGTTACGCACGGGGCAATCAGCCCCAGCATTTT.

This chain links TRBV2 with TRBJ2-7; D gene ambiguous. The CDR3 runs to 11 residues. V was trimmed by 5 bases and J by 3 bases, leaving 5 bases between them. Germline assignment: CDR1 SNHLY and CDR2 FYNNEI. CDR3 nucleotide sequence: TGTGCCAGCAGTCTGTACTACGAGCAGTACTTC. Its translation is CASSLYYEQYF.

The CDR3 sequence is CASSLQTGTGAAYGYTF. CDR3 in DNA: TGTGCCAGCTCCCTTCAGACCGGGACAGGGGCCGCCTATGGCTACACCTTC. The V call is TRBV18, the J call TRBJ1-2; 10 nucleotides match TRBD1. V lost 6 bases and J lost 4; bases outside the gene matches: 14. The CDR3 contains 17 residues. Germline values: CDR1 KGHSH, CDR2 LQKENI. Based on the CDR3 plus reference TRBV18 and TRBJ1-2, the full variable domain is NAGVMQNPRHLVRRRGQEARLRCSPMKGHSHVYWYRQLPEEGLKFMVYLQKENIIDESGMPKERFSAEFPKEGPSILRIQQVVRGDSAAYFCASSLQTGTGAAYGYTFGSGTRLTVV.

This clone showed up just a few times. The chain joins TRBV19 to TRBJ1-1; TRBD1 might be the D (6 bases). CDR3 length: 15 residues. Per germline, CDR1 LNHDA and CDR2 SQIVND (reference sequence). V was cut by 3 bases and J by 5 bases, with 16 bases left in between. The CDR3 protein is CASSILAGAGTEAFF. CDR3 coding DNA: TGTGCCAGTAGTATTTTGGCAGGGGCTGGAACTGAAGCTTTCTTT.

This sequence joins TRBV3-1 (or the pseudogene TRBV3-2) and TRBJ2-5, with TRBD2 as a possible D gene (6 bases). Germline CDR1 LGHDT, CDR2 YNNKEL (reference sequence). This CDR3 has 16 residues. Trimming left V 1 base short and J 5 bases short, with 17 bases between. CDR3 bases: TGTGCCAGCAGCCAAGCACAGCGGGCCAACCCTGAGACCCAGTACTTC. It specifies CASSQAQRANPETQYF.

A single count supports this clone. This chain connects TRBV7-6 to TRBJ2-5, with D uncertain. The length of the CDR3 is 12 residues. Germline CDR1 is SGHVS and CDR2 is FNYEAQ. V gave up 7 bases and J gave up 1 base, with 7 bases separating them. The DNA for the CDR3 is TGTGCCAGCACGCGATTCCAAGAGACCCAGTACTTC. Amino acids: CASTRFQETQYF.

The chain couples TRBV7-8 to TRBJ1-2; 8 nucleotides match TRBD1. V lost 1 base and J lost 12; bases outside the gene matches: 7. Germline loops: CDR1 SGHVS, CDR2 FQNEAQ. The CDR3 totals 13 residues. CDR3 in amino acids: CASSLGDRRIDTF. CDR3 sequence (DNA): TGTGCCAGCAGCTTAGGGGACAGGCGTATAGACACCTTC.

The V gene is TRBV19, the J gene TRBJ2-2, with D possibly being TRBD2 (6 bases). V was clipped by 10 bases and J by 6 bases, with 18 bases between them. Germline V gene sequence: CDR1 LNHDA, CDR2 SQIVND (reference sequence). The CDR3 spans 14 residues. The CDR3 loop reads CATETGGVPGELFF. CDR3 bases: TGTGCCACGGAGACCGGGGGAGTTCCCGGGGAGCTGTTTTTT.

This clone has just one count. V usage is TRBV6-5 and J usage is TRBJ1-1; weak D call: TRBD1 (6 bases). Germline assignment: CDR1 MNHEY and CDR2 SVGAGI. The CDR3 has 15 residues. Trimming pared 4 bases from V and 4 bases from J, leaving 16 bases between. The CDR3 loop reads CASSFSQQGGTEAFF. In DNA, the CDR3 is TGTGCCAGCAGTTTCTCCCAACAGGGTGGCACTGAAGCTTTCTTT.

The chain employs TRBV6-4 and TRBJ2-5; tentative D call: TRBD2 (6 bases). The CDR3 length is 13 residues. Germline V CDR1 and CDR2: MRHNA, SNTAGT. V gave up 4 bases and J gave up 7 bases, with 13 bases separating them. CDR3 amino acids: CASSAYGGGTQYF. The CDR3 DNA reads as TGTGCCAGCAGTGCTTATGGGGGAGGGACCCAGTACTTC.

The rearrangement links TRBV18 to TRBJ1-1; tentative D call: TRBD1 (6 bases). This CDR3 comprises 15 residues. Per germline, CDR1 KGHSH and CDR2 LQKENI. The V end was cut by 6 bases, the J end by 4 bases, with 18 bases between. In DNA, the CDR3 is TGTGCCAGCTCGACGGGACACCCGGCGGGCACTGAAGCTTTCTTT. Protein sequence: CASSTGHPAGTEAFF.

This clone occurred once. The chain uses TRBV20-1 and TRBJ2-7; a possible D gene is TRBD2 (5 bases). CDR3 length: 16 residues. Germline CDR1 is DFQATT and CDR2 is SNEGSKA (reference sequence). The V gene lost 3 bases and the J gene lost 0 bases, with 18 bases spanning the gap. CDR3 sequence (DNA): TGCAGTGCTAGTAGCTGGTCGGCGGGCTTCTCCTACGAGCAGTACTTC. Protein product: CSASSWSAGFSYEQYF.

The rearrangement uses TRBV7-3 and TRBJ1-2; 9 positions agree with TRBD1. J was trimmed by 6 bases and V by 5 bases; bases with no gene match: 7. The CDR3 sequence is 14 residues long. Germline V CDR1 and CDR2: SGHTA, FQGTGA. CDR3 DNA sequence: TGTGCCAGCAGCCTGCCGGGACAGGGAGATGGCTACACCTTC. Its protein product is CASSLPGQGDGYTF.

This rearrangement joins TRBV6-1 to TRBJ2-7; maybe TRBD1 (5 bases). Deletions cut 1 base from V and 4 bases from J, with 14 bases between. Germline V lookup: CDR1 MNHNS, CDR2 SASEGT. There are 15 residues in the CDR3. CDR3 residues: CASSEGPRTSYEQYF. The DNA of the CDR3 is TGTGCCAGCAGTGAAGGTCCGCGGACATCGTACGAGCAGTACTTC.

The rearrangement uses TRBV27 and TRBJ2-1; perhaps TRBD1 as D (5 bases). The CDR3 spans 13 residues. Germline CDR1 reads MNHEY; CDR2 reads SMNVEV (reference sequence). V was shortened by 0 bases and J by 10 bases, with 10 bases between the two germline ends. CDR3 in DNA: TGTGCCAGCAGTTTATCCCCGACAGCGGAGCAGTTCTTC. Protein product: CASSLSPTAEQFF.

The V and J genes are TRBV19 and TRBJ1-2; D remains unclear. CDR1 LNHDA and CDR2 SQIVND come from the germline V gene (reference sequence). The CDR3 sequence is 12 residues long. V lost 2 bases, J lost 7 bases, and 8 bases lay in between. The CDR3 DNA reads as TGTGCCAGTAGTATATCAGGAGGTGGCTACACCTTC. It is translated as CASSISGGGYTF. Full variable domain (remainder filled in from reference TRBV19 and TRBJ1-2): DGGITQSPKYLFRKEGQNVTLSCEQNLNHDAMYWYRQDPGQGLRLIYYSQIVNDFQKGDIAEGYSVSREKKESFPLTVTSAQKNPTAFYLCASSISGGGYTFGSGTRLTVV.

This clone was seen a handful of times. The chain combines TRBV12-5 with TRBJ1-5; D is ambiguous. Germline-derived CDR1 and CDR2 are LGHNT and FRNRAP. The V and J ends lost 1 base and 1 base respectively, with 17 bases between them. CDR3 length equals 18 residues. For the CDR3, the DNA is TGTGCTAGTGGTTTGGGGCCAAACTCGGTACAGAGCAATCAGCCCCAGCATTTT. It is translated as CASGLGPNSVQSNQPQHF.